This TCR beta chain was retrieved from a study of shared clonotypes between healthy human individuals. Overall study results and limits: Blood was the only sampled material, and tissue repertoires likely differ. Clonotypes that were shared across a few donors made up roughly 5.2% of naive CD4 clonotypes.

Profiling relied on immunoSEQ multiplex PCR, and the TCRdb table lists in-frame clones only, not all of them. The sample holds 700,000 to 950,000 clones; about 96% are singletons and the top ten take around 0.25%. Naive CD8 isolation took CD45RO-negative cells positively selected for CCR7 and excluded terminally differentiated effector memory CD45RA+ cells. As regards this clone: What it recognizes is unknown.

The CDR3 runs to 14 residues. Germline assignment: CDR1 MGHDK and CDR2 SYGVNS. Trimming left V 3 bases short and J 2 bases short, with 11 bases between. Sequencing used naive CD8+ T cells sorted from blood. This clonotype was obtained from a man younger than 40 in good health. The V gene is TRBV25-1, the J gene TRBJ2-7; D unresolved. For the CDR3, the DNA is TGTGCCAGCAGTGAGGGTGGGGATACCTACGAGCAGTACTTC. Its protein product is CASSEGGDTYEQYF.